This TCR beta chain was sequenced during a study of beta chain features in type 1 diabetes (dated by TCRdb to the late 2010s). About the investigation overall: Patients and healthy donors did not differ in mean age, gender distribution, total cell number or subset yield. A total of roughly 98,000,000 sorted cells were examined across all samples, and a strong correlation was observed between cell number per subset and RNA yield. The study compared the TCRB repertoires of sorted circulating CD4+ T cell subsets in recently diagnosed type 1 diabetes patients with those in matched healthy donors. Whereas all 30 or so donors provided naive and central memory subsets, regulatory and stem cell-like memory subsets were isolated from just 8 patients and roughly 8 healthy donors.

A single peripheral blood draw of around 120 mL on average was collected from each donor into heparinised tubes. Using a panel that included CD45RO, CCR7, CD25, CD127, CD95 and CD27, naive, central memory, regulatory and stem cell-like memory CD4+ T cells were sorted on a BD FACSAria II. Purity was above 95% for every sorted population. Right away, PBMCs were isolated by Lymphoprep density gradient centrifugation and were stained directly, with no culture step. So that batch effects would be minimized, each experiment stained and sorted samples in pairs, pairing one healthy donor with one patient. The entire amount of isolated RNA was reverse transcribed using the High Capacity cDNA Reverse Transcription Kit, so the sequenced TCRB transcripts were expressed ones. Deep immunoSEQ sequencing was performed on naive, central memory and regulatory T cell samples, with an average of roughly 3.6 million total reads per sample. After sorted cells were lysed in RLT buffer, RNA was extracted with DNase-treated RNeasy Micro or Mini kits, with the choice depending on cell number. Each cell subset was processed separately to prevent cross-contamination, with patient and healthy donor samples processed together. Using the immunoSEQ multiplex PCR, TCRB sequences were amplified from cDNA into 87-bp fragments spanning the CDR3 region. Sequencing of the amplicons was done on the Illumina HiSeq platform. The original methods were these. Synthetic template baselines were used to correct PCR bias computationally, reads within Hamming distance 2 were collapsed, and singletons that could not be merged were discarded. Reads were aligned against IMGT to assign V, D and J genes, CDR3 length and insertions or deletions at six rearrangement sites. Within each subset, clonotype counts were normalized to sorted cell number, after which true diversity and Gini coefficients were computed with the tcR R package. The overlap coefficient, calculated on TCRB nucleotide sequences, was used to measure repertoire sharing. As a proxy for the pre-selection repertoire, out-of-frame TCRB sequences from naive cells were analyzed. This is the immuneACCESS table as TCRdb keeps it, with only in-frame sequences that have V and J called. A part of the clones is gone; compared with another copy, unresolved V genes explain less than half, and the rest is unexplained. V and J calls and clone size are copied from that table; D and trimming were computed from the DNA. The sample table holds roughly 240,000 clones, of which roughly an eighth were seen once. The ten most abundant clones make up around 0.03% of the sample.

In regard to this clone: Its antigen remains undetermined. There are no base qualities to consult, and no much larger clone falls within one base.

Study-wide findings and limitations: Fewer insertions and more nucleotide deletions at VDJ recombination sites were observed in patients with type 1 diabetes, implying thymic rearrangement abnormalities. Naive, central memory and regulatory TCRB repertoires appeared more similar among patients than among healthy donors. Sequencing cDNA rather than genomic DNA could over-represent highly expressing activated cells, although activation and CD3 levels did not differ between groups. Shorter templates might be favored by PCR, yet because patient and control samples were amplified and corrected together, any such skew would affect both groups equally. Type 1 diabetes patients showed a moderate but significant shortening of TCRB CDR3 length in all four CD4+ subsets. Only small numbers of individuals were included in the HLA sub-analyses, which left unresolved whether HLA type had any influence on TCRB rearrangement.

This receptor was taken from a woman between 40 and 55 years old in good health. Specimen: naive CD4+ T cells from blood. Interpreted using the paper, the cell subset or site label stands for: true naive CD4+ T cells.

The DNA is as follows: TGTGCCAGCAGCTTAGTGGTGGGGCCCACAGATACGCAGTATTTT. Translated, it reads CASSLVVGPTDTQYF. Rearrangement joined TRBV7-2 to TRBJ2-3; 5 matching bases give a weak D call of TRBD1. Measured from the cysteine to the phenylalanine, the CDR3 is 15 residues long. Only CDR3 DNA remains: 45 bases, in frame from the first base. CDR1 and CDR2 (SGHTA, FQGNSA) derive from the germline V gene. The trim is 1 base for V and 2 bases for J, with a gap of 10 bases between the germline ends.